The 15 T cell receptor beta chains given below trace back to one sample, sequenced in a study of cytomegalovirus exposure and HLA in healthy donors. This PCR relied on a set of 60 Vbeta primers and 13 Jbeta primers. TCRdb keeps only in-frame clones here, not all; method: immunoSEQ multiplex PCR. The sample has some 130,000 clones, around 84% seen once; the top ten hold 3% to 4%. The sample was PBMCs. These receptors all come from a woman in her thirties in good health and CMV-seropositive.

The genes are TRBV7-9 and TRBJ2-7; 8 bases align to TRBD1. Germline V CDR1 and CDR2: SEHNR, FQNEAQ (reference sequence). The trim removed 4 bases at V and 2 bases at J, leaving 16 bases unmatched. CDR3 length: 18 amino acids. Written as DNA, the CDR3 is TGTGCCAGCAGCTCCCCCGTCTGGGCCGGGACAGGAACCTACGAGCAGTACTTC. It yields the protein CASSSPVWAGTGTYEQYF. Combining the CDR3 with reference TRBV7-9 and TRBJ2-7 gives the whole variable domain DTGVSQNPRHKITKRGQNVTFRCDPISEHNRLYWYRQTLGQGPEFLTYFQNEAQLEKSRLLSDRFSAERPKGSFSTLEIQRTEQGDSAMYLCASSSPVWAGTGTYEQYFGPGTRLTVT.

A single count supports this clone. V is TRBV18 and J is TRBJ2-3, with a possible D match to TRBD1 (5 bases). With 4 bases removed from V and 2 bases from J, the gap between germline ends came to 19 bases. The germline gives CDR1 KGHSH, CDR2 LQKENI. This CDR3 spans 17 amino acids. This chain's CDR3 is CASSRNQGRRATDTQYF. DNA of the CDR3: TGTGCCAGCTCACGGAACCAGGGCCGAAGGGCCACAGATACGCAGTATTTT.

Here the CDR3 DNA reads TGTGCCAGCAGCTTAGACAGACTAGCGACGAGCTCCTACAATGAGCAGTTCTTC. Protein: CASSLDRLATSSYNEQFF. The chain links TRBV11-2 to TRBJ2-1, with TRBD2 matching 8 bases. Germline trimming cut 0 bases from V and 0 bases from J; bases unmatched to any gene: 7. The CDR3 sequence is 18 residues long. Germline CDR1 is SGHAT and CDR2 is FQNNGV.

The chain links TRBV10-3 to TRBJ2-5; 8 nucleotides match TRBD2. With V trimmed by 2 bases and J by 5 bases, 4 bases remained unmatched. The germline CDR1 and CDR2 sequences are ENHRY and SYGVKD. The CDR3 contains 14 residues. CDR3 in DNA: TGTGCCATCAGTGAGGGGACTAGGGGTGAGACCCAGTACTTC. Translated: CAISEGTRGETQYF.

The rearrangement links TRBV7-9 to TRBJ2-3; 9 bases agree with TRBD1. Losses at the gene ends were 5 bases for V and 6 bases for J; bases not matched to a gene: 12. The CDR3 totals 16 residues. Germline V gene data show CDR1 as SEHNR and CDR2 as FQNEAQ (reference sequence). The CDR3 nucleotides are TGTGCCAGCAGCCGCCGTCTGGGACAGGGTGCCGATACGCAGTATTTT. It encodes CASSRRLGQGADTQYF.

The chain links TRBV5-6 to TRBJ1-5, with 12 nucleotides matching TRBD1. Germline-derived CDR1 and CDR2 are SGHDT and YYEEEE. CDR3 size: 18 residues. With V trimmed by 1 base and J by 5 bases, 10 bases remained unmatched. The CDR3: CASSLRDRGQKGDQPQHF. The DNA of the CDR3 is TGTGCCAGCAGCTTGCGGGACAGGGGGCAGAAGGGGGATCAGCCCCAGCATTTT.

The chain joins TRBV4-2 to TRBJ1-5; no clear D gene. The V end lost 1 base, the J end lost 1 base, and 17 bases lay between the germline ends. The germline V gene has CDR1 LGHNA and CDR2 YNFKEQ. The CDR3 is 18 amino acids. The DNA of the CDR3 is TGTGCCAGCAGCCAAGCTGGAGGACCCTTAGGCAGCAATCAGCCCCAGCATTTT. Amino acids: CASSQAGGPLGSNQPQHF.

This chain links TRBV7-9 with TRBJ2-2; 8 nucleotides line up with TRBD1. The CDR3 has 16 amino acids. Per the germline V gene, CDR1 is SEHNR and CDR2 is FQNEAQ (reference sequence). The ends lost 5 bases at V and 6 bases at J; junction bases unmatched: 11. CDR3 sequence: CASSHNTGGPPGELFF. The DNA of the CDR3 is TGTGCCAGCAGCCACAATACAGGGGGGCCCCCCGGGGAGCTGTTTTTT.

The chain links TRBV19 to TRBJ2-2, with TRBD2 matching over 8 bases. V shed 0 bases and J 7 bases; nucleotides not matched to a gene: 4. Germline CDR1 and CDR2: LNHDA and SQIVND (reference sequence). The CDR3 is made up of 15 amino acids. CDR3 nucleotides: TGTGCCAGTAGTATAGAAATAGGGACTAGCGGGGAGCTGTTTTTT. Protein: CASSIEIGTSGELFF.

The chain is built from TRBV19 and TRBJ2-7, with D possibly TRBD1 on 6 matching bases. Germline CDR1 LNHDA, CDR2 SQIVND (reference sequence). CDR3 length: 15 residues. The germline V and J ends were trimmed by 0 bases and 5 bases, with 14 bases remaining between them. CDR3: CASSIDLGALDEQYF. The CDR3 nucleotides read TGTGCCAGTAGTATAGATCTGGGGGCTCTGGACGAGCAGTACTTC. Looking up the rest from reference TRBV19 and TRBJ2-7 gives the full variable domain: DGGITQSPKYLFRKEGQNVTLSCEQNLNHDAMYWYRQDPGQGLRLIYYSQIVNDFQKGDIAEGYSVSREKKESFPLTVTSAQKNPTAFYLCASSIDLGALDEQYFGPGTRLTVT.

The V and J genes are TRBV4-3 and TRBJ2-1; TRBD2 aligns across 9 bases. V shed 0 bases, J shed 6 bases, and the junction held 9 bases outside the gene matches. Germline CDR1 reads LGHNA; CDR2 reads YSLEER. This CDR3 spans 17 amino acids. The CDR3 spells CASSQDPSGGPGNEQFF. The CDR3, as DNA: TGCGCCAGCAGCCAAGATCCCAGCGGGGGGCCGGGCAATGAGCAGTTCTTC.

This sequence joins TRBV2 and TRBJ1-5, with D uncertain. The ends were cut back, 4 bases at V and 1 base at J, with 5 bases in the middle. From germline, CDR1 is SNHLY and CDR2 FYNNEI. The CDR3 consists of 13 residues. The CDR3 DNA reads TGTGCCAGCAGTGCCGAGAGCAATCAGCCCCAGCATTTT. Protein product: CASSAESNQPQHF.

This clone has only a few counts. The rearrangement joins TRBV15 to TRBJ2-1, with 8 bases identical to TRBD2. This CDR3 region has 14 residues. Germline trimming cut 3 bases from V and 9 bases from J; bases unmatched to any gene: 7. The V gene's germline CDR1 is LNHNV and CDR2 YYDKDF (reference sequence). This CDR3 is CATSSRGGGGEQFF. The CDR3 region has the DNA TGTGCCACCAGCAGTCGGGGGGGCGGGGGTGAGCAGTTCTTC.

This clone was seen a few times. This chain uses TRBV7-9 with TRBJ1-1; weak D call: TRBD1 (6 bases). The CDR3 is made up of 14 amino acids. CDR1 and CDR2 (germline): SEHNR, FQNEAQ (reference sequence). Trimming stripped 3 bases from V and 7 bases from J, with 15 bases between. CDR3 residues: CASSFLQGKGEAFF. The CDR3 DNA sequence: TGTGCCAGCAGCTTTTTACAGGGAAAGGGTGAAGCTTTCTTT.

This chain joins TRBV19 and TRBJ1-1; D not certain. Germline V gene sequence: CDR1 LNHDA, CDR2 SQIVND (reference sequence). Trimming removed 3 bases from V and 1 base from J, with 6 bases in between. The CDR3 has 13 amino acids. CDR3 DNA: TGTGCCAGTAGTATGGTCGGGAACACTGAAGCTTTCTTT. This gives the protein CASSMVGNTEAFF.